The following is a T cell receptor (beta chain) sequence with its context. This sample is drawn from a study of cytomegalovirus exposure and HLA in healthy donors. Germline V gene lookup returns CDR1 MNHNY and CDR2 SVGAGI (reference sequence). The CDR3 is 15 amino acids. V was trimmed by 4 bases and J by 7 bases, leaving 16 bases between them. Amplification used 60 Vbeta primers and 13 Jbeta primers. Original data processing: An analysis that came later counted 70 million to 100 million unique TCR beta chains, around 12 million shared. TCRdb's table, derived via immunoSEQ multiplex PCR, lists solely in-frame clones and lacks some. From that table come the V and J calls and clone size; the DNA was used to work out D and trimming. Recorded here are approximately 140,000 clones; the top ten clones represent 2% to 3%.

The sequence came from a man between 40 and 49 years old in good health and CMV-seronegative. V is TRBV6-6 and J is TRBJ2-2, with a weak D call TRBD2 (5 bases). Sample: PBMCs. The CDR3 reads CASSLGRGGFGELFF. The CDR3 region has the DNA TGTGCCAGCAGTTTAGGTCGGGGTGGGTTCGGGGAGCTGTTTTTT.